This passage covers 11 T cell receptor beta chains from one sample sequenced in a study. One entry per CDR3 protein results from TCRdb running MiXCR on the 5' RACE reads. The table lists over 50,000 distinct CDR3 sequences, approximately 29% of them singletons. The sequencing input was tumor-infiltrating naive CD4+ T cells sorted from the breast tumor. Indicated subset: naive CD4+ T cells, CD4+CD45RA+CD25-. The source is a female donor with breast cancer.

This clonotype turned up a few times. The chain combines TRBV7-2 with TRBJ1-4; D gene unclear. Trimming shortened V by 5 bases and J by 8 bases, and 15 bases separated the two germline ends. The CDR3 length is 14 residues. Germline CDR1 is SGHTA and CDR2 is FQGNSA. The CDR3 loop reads CASSPHTSSEKLFF. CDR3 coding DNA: TGTGCCAGCAGCCCACATACGTCCTCCGAAAAACTGTTTTTT.

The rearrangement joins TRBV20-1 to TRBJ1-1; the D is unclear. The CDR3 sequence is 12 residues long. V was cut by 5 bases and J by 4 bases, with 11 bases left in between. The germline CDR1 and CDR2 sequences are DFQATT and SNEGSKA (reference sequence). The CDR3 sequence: CSAPNEGTEAFF. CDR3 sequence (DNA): TGCAGTGCTCCGAATGAGGGCACTGAAGCTTTCTTT.

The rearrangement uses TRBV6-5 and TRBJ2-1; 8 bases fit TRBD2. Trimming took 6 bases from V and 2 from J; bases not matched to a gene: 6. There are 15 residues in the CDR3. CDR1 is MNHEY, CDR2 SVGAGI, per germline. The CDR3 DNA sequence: TGTGCCAGCAGGCAACTAGCGGCTCCCTACAATGAGCAGTTCTTC. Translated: CASRQLAAPYNEQFF.

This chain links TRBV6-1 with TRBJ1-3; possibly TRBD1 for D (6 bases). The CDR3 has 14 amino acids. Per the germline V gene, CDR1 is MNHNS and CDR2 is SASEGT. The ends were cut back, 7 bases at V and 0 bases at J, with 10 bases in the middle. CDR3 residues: CASIRDNSGNTIYF. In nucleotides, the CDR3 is TGTGCCAGCATCCGGGACAACTCTGGAAACACCATATATTTT.

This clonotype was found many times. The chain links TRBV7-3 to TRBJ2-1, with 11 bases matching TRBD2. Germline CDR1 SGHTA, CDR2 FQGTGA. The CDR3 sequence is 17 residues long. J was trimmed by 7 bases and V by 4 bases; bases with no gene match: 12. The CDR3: CASSSFRGTSGGNEQFF. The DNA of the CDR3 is TGTGCCAGCAGCTCTTTCCGCGGGACTAGCGGAGGGAATGAGCAGTTCTTC.

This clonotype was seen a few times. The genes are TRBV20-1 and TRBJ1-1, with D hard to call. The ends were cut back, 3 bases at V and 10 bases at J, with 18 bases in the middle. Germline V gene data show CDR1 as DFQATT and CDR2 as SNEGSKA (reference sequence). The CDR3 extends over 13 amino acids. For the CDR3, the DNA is TGCAGTGCTAGCGGCGGCCGGGAAGTTGGAGCTTTCTTT. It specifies CSASGGREVGAFF.

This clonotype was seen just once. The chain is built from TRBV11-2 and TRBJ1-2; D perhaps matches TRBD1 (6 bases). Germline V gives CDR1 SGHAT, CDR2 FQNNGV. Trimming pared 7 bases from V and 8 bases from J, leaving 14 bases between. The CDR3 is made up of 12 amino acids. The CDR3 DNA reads TGTGCCAGCATCTTCAACAGGGTCGGCTACACCTTC. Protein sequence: CASIFNRVGYTF.

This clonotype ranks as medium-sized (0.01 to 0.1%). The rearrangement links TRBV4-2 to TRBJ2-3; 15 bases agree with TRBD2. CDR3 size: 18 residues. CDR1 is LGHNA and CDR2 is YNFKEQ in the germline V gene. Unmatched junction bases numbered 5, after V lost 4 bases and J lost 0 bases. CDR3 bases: TGTGCCAGCAGCCGGACTAGCGGGGGGGCGGTCAGCACAGATACGCAGTATTTT. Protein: CASSRTSGGAVSTDTQYF.

The chain's CDR3 is CASSLSRLAGDTGELFF. CDR3 DNA sequence: TGTGCCAGCAGCTTATCTCGACTAGCGGGAGATACCGGGGAGCTGTTTTTT. The J gene is TRBJ2-2, the V gene TRBV7-3, with TRBD2 matching 12 bases. CDR1 is SGHTA, CDR2 FQGTGA, per germline. The CDR3 is 17 residues long. With V trimmed by 2 bases and J by 5 bases, 6 bases remained unmatched.

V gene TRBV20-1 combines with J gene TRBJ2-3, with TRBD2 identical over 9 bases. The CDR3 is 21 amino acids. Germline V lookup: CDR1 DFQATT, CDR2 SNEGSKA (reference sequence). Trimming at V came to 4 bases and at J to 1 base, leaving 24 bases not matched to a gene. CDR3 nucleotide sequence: TGCAGTGCTAAGGGCTTCCCGACTAAGCGGGGGGTCATCGATGGCACAGATACGCAGTATTTT. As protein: CSAKGFPTKRGVIDGTDTQYF.

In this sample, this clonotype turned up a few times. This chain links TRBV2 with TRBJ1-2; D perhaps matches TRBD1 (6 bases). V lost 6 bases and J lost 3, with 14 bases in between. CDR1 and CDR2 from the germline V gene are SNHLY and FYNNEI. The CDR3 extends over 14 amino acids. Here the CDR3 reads CASRENRADYGYTF. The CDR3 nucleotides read TGTGCCAGCAGGGAAAACAGGGCTGACTATGGCTACACCTTC.